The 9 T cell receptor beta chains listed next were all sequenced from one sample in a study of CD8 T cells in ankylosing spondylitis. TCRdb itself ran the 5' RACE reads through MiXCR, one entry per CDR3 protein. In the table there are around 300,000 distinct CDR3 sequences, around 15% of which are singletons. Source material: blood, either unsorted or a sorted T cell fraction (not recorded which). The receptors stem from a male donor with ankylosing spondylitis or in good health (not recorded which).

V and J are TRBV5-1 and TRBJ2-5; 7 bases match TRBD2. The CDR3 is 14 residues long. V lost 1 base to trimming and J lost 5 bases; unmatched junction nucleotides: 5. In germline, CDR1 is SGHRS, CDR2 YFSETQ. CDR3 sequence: CASSLLAGEETQYF. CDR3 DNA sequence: TGCGCCAGCAGCTTGTTGGCGGGAGAGGAGACCCAGTACTTC.

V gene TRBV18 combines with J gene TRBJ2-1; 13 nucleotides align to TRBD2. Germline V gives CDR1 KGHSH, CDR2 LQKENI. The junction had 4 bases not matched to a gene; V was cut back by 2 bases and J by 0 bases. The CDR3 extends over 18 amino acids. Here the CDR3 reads CASSPETSGGSSYNEQFF. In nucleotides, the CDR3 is TGTGCCAGCTCACCAGAGACTAGCGGGGGGAGCTCCTACAATGAGCAGTTCTTC.

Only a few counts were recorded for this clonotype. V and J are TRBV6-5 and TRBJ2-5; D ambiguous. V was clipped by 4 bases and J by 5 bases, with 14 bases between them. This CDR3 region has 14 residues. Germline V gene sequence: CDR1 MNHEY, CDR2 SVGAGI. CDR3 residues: CASSSQVSRETQYF. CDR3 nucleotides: TGTGCCAGCAGTTCTCAGGTCTCGAGGGAGACCCAGTACTTC.

CDR3 amino acids: CASSFQGSQETQYF. In DNA form, the CDR3 reads TGCGCCAGCAGCTTCCAAGGTTCCCAAGAGACCCAGTACTTC. The V gene is TRBV5-1, the J gene TRBJ2-5; D uncertain. Germline-derived CDR1 and CDR2 are SGHRS and YFSETQ. The CDR3 runs 14 residues. V was trimmed by 2 bases and J by 1 base, leaving 9 bases between them.

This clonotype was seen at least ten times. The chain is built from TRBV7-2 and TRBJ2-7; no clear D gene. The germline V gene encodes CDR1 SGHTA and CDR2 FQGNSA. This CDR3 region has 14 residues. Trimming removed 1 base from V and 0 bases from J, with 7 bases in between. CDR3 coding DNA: TGTGCCAGCAGCTTAGATCCAGGCTCCTACGAGCAGTACTTC. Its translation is CASSLDPGSYEQYF.

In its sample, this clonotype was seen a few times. This CDR3 is CSASQSSGVLETQYF. The CDR3 DNA reads as TGCAGTGCTAGCCAGTCTAGCGGGGTTTTAGAGACCCAGTACTTC. The rearrangement joins TRBV20-1 to TRBJ2-5; the match to TRBD2 covers 9 bases. The CDR3 contains 15 residues. The V segment lost 3 bases and the J segment 4 bases; nucleotides outside the gene matches: 9. The germline V gene has CDR1 DFQATT and CDR2 SNEGSKA (reference sequence).

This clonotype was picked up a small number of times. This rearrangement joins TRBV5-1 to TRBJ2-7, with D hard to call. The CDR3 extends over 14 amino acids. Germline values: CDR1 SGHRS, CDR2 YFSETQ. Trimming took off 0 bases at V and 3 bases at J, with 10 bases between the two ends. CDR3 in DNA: TGCGCCAGCAGCTTGGAGAGAGGAAACTACGAGCAGTACTTC. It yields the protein CASSLERGNYEQYF.

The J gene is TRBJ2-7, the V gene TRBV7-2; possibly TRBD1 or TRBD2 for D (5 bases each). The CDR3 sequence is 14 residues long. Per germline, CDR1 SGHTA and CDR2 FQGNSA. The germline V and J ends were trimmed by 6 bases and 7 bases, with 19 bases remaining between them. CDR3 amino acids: CASRIEAGTGEQYF. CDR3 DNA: TGTGCCAGCAGAATAGAAGCAGGGACGGGGGAGCAGTACTTC.

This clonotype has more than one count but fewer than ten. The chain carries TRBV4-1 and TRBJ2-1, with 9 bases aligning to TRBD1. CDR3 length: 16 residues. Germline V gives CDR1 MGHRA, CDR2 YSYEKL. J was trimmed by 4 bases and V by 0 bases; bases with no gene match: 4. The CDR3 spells CASSQDGTGIYNEQFF. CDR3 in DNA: TGCGCCAGCAGCCAAGATGGGACAGGGATTTACAATGAGCAGTTCTTC.